Listed here is a single TCR beta chain. The target antigen is unknown. This entry belongs to a study of vaccination and CD4 T cells after COVID-19. Treatment: roughly nine-day PBMC culture with coronavirus spike peptide pools or control peptides (ViraFEST assay). Cultured CD4+ T cells had their DNA profiled by the Oncomine TCR Beta short-read assay. Using the QIAamp micro DNA kit, genomic DNA was extracted from the CD4+ T cells that had been cultured. Each CDR3 protein gets one entry after TCRdb re-called the PCR reads with MiXCR. The repertoire holds 15,000 or so distinct CDR3 sequences, with 35% as singletons. V lost 6 bases to trimming and J lost 5 bases; unmatched junction nucleotides: 8. The CDR3 is 14 residues long. Germline V CDR1 and CDR2: DFQATT, SNEGSKA (reference sequence).

V is TRBV20-1 and J is TRBJ2-5, with TRBD2 matching 11 bases. This TCR was recovered from a human donor with COVID-19. Material for sequencing was cultured CD4+ T cells from blood. This chain's CDR3 is CSAPLAGEGETQYF. The CDR3 nucleotides read TGCAGTGCCCCACTAGCGGGGGAAGGGGAGACCCAGTACTTC.